This TCR beta chain was observed in a study of blood T cells in healthy people across ages. Looking at the study overall: Template-switching capture recovered about one barcoded beta molecule per two T cells. Overall study results and limits: Because donor CMV status was unknown, expanded clonotype changes were possibly confounded. Long-lived donors exceeded aged donors in naive CD4+ cells and diversity.

Notes on this clonotype: What it binds is unknown.

V lost 1 base, J lost 6 bases, and 12 bases lay in between. This CDR3 contains 14 residues. The authors ran a second PCR of about 6 to 11 cycles using a sample-barcoded 5' primer and a J-beta primer mix. TCRdb called the 5' RACE reads again in MiXCR, with one record for every CDR3 protein. The data hold 700,000 or so distinct CDR3 sequences, with 20% to 25% observed a single time. The sample taken for sequencing was blood. The chain combines TRBV12-3 or TRBV12-4 with TRBJ1-1; D remains ambiguous. This TCR came from a man aged 65 to 79 in good health. The CDR3 DNA is TGTGCCAGCAGTTTAGACCGACTTGGCCCTGAAGCTTTCTTT. This codes for CASSLDRLGPEAFF.